The 15 T cell receptor beta chains below all came from one sample that was sequenced in a study of cytomegalovirus exposure and HLA in healthy donors. The PCR was carried out with 60 Vbeta primers and 13 Jbeta primers. Repertoires were generated with immunoSEQ multiplex PCR, while TCRdb's copy carries only in-frame clones and drops some. The sample comprises 150,000 to 200,000 clones, 70% to 80% of which are singletons, and about a tenth rests with the top ten. What was sequenced was PBMCs. The receptors were sampled from a man aged 18-30 years in good health and CMV-seropositive.

The J gene is TRBJ1-5, the V gene TRBV9; D might be TRBD1 (5 bases). CDR1 SGDLS and CDR2 YYNGEE come from the germline V gene. V gave up 4 bases and J gave up 2 bases, with 7 bases separating them. This CDR3 spans 13 amino acids. For the CDR3, the DNA is TGTGCCAGCAGCCAGGGTGGCAATCAGCCCCAGCATTTT. Protein: CASSQGGNQPQHF.

This chain uses TRBV7-9 with TRBJ2-1; D unresolved. The CDR3 consists of 11 residues. The germline CDR1 and CDR2 sequences are SEHNR and FQNEAQ (reference sequence). V lost 2 bases to trimming and J lost 9 bases, with 5 bases between them. CDR3 nucleotide sequence: TGTGCCAGCAGCTTATTGGCTGAGCAGTTCTTC. This sequence encodes CASSLLAEQFF.

J is TRBJ2-7 and V is TRBV13; the match to TRBD1 covers 7 bases. CDR1 is PRHDT, CDR2 FYEKMQ, per germline (reference sequence). V was pared by 5 bases and J by 2 bases, with 12 bases of the junction left unmatched. The CDR3 consists of 16 residues. The CDR3 sequence: CASSRQDRLWTYEQYF. In DNA, the CDR3 is TGTGCCAGCAGCCGACAGGACAGGTTATGGACCTACGAGCAGTACTTC.

About this clone: The conserved phenylalanine or tryptophan normally closing the CDR3 is absent here, so this likely arose from a read error. The chain employs TRBV5-1 and TRBJ1-6; weak D call: TRBD1 (5 bases). The CDR3 is made up of 15 amino acids. Looked up from germline, CDR1 is SGHRS and CDR2 is YFSETQ. Trimming cost V 0 bases and J 9 bases, with 13 bases left between them. Written as DNA, the CDR3 is TGCGCCAGCAGCTTGGAATCGGGACTCAGTTCACCCCTCCACCTT. It is translated as CASSLESGLSSPLHL.

V and J are TRBV5-1 and TRBJ1-1; tentative D call: TRBD1 (6 bases). The V and J ends lost 0 bases and 0 bases respectively, with 12 bases between them. CDR3 length equals 16 residues. Germline loops: CDR1 SGHRS, CDR2 YFSETQ. The CDR3 sequence: CASSLVTGPMNTEAFF. The CDR3, as DNA: TGCGCCAGCAGCTTGGTAACAGGGCCCATGAACACTGAAGCTTTCTTT.

This chain uses TRBV4-1 with TRBJ2-1, with 12 bases fitting TRBD1. The germline CDR1 and CDR2 sequences are MGHRA and YSYEKL. J lost 7 bases, V lost 2 bases, and 9 bases had no gene match. This CDR3 has 17 amino acids. The CDR3: CASSQNPGTGGRNEQFF. CDR3 nucleotides: TGCGCCAGCAGCCAAAACCCCGGGACAGGGGGCAGGAATGAGCAGTTCTTC.

The chain is built from TRBV27 and TRBJ2-7, with D tentatively TRBD2 (5 bases). Germline CDR1 reads MNHEY; CDR2 reads SMNVEV (reference sequence). V lost 1 base and J lost 4, with 17 bases in between. CDR3 length equals 16 residues. The CDR3 here is CASSLFGQDPGYEQYF. Written as DNA, the CDR3 is TGTGCCAGCAGTTTATTCGGTCAGGACCCGGGGTACGAGCAGTACTTC.

The gene calls are TRBV11-1 and TRBJ1-1; no clear D. From germline, CDR1 is SGHAT and CDR2 FQDESV (reference sequence). Between the trimmed V and J ends, which lost 3 bases and 5 bases, there was a span of 10 bases. There are 13 residues in the CDR3. In DNA, the CDR3 is TGTGCCAGCAGCTTTAACGGGGATACTGAAGCTTTCTTT. Translating it yields CASSFNGDTEAFF.

V and J are TRBV29-1 and TRBJ2-7; D might be TRBD2 (6 bases). The CDR3 covers 13 residues. V was trimmed by 3 bases and J by 6 bases, leaving 15 bases between them. Germline CDR1 is SQVTM and CDR2 is ANQGSEA. CDR3 DNA sequence: TGCAGCGTTGATTTGGTTGGAGGGGTCGAGCAGTACTTC. Protein: CSVDLVGGVEQYF.

Here the CDR3 reads CASSPGGLAGGEQFF. DNA of the CDR3: TGTGCCAGCAGTCCCGGGGGACTAGCGGGAGGTGAGCAGTTCTTC. The chain links TRBV27 to TRBJ2-1; TRBD2 matches 15 bases. This CDR3 spans 15 amino acids. The V segment lost 5 bases and the J segment 9 bases; nucleotides outside the gene matches: 5. Germline V gives CDR1 MNHEY, CDR2 SMNVEV (reference sequence).

This clone was observed once. This chain connects TRBV5-1 to TRBJ1-3, with D maybe TRBD1 (5 bases). Germline V gene lookup returns CDR1 SGHRS and CDR2 YFSETQ. Trimming shortened V by 0 bases and J by 0 bases, and 10 bases separated the two germline ends. The CDR3 covers 16 residues. The CDR3 spells CASSLDRQGSGNTIYF. CDR3 DNA: TGCGCCAGCAGCTTGGATCGGCAGGGCTCTGGAAACACCATATATTTT.

The rearrangement uses TRBV4-2 and TRBJ2-1; D is perhaps TRBD1 (7 bases). This CDR3 region has 15 residues. Trimming stripped 3 bases from V and 4 bases from J, with 13 bases between. The germline V gene encodes CDR1 LGHNA and CDR2 YNFKEQ. In nucleotides, the CDR3 is TGTGCCAGCAGCCAGGAGGGACAGACTTACAATGAGCAGTTCTTC. Amino acids: CASSQEGQTYNEQFF.

The chain uses TRBV28 and TRBJ2-7, with a weak D call TRBD2 (6 bases). The CDR3 is made up of 15 amino acids. Looked up from germline, CDR1 is MDHEN and CDR2 is SYDVKM. The V end was cut by 6 bases, the J end by 1 base, with 16 bases between. The CDR3 DNA reads as TGTGCCAGCAGCCCCATGGGGCGGGGTTCCTACGAGCAGTACTTC. Protein product: CASSPMGRGSYEQYF.

Note on this clone: The conserved phenylalanine or tryptophan normally closing the CDR3 is absent here, so this likely arose from a read error. The chain is built from TRBV19 and TRBJ1-6; D is perhaps TRBD1 (5 bases). The CDR3 extends over 19 amino acids. V was trimmed by 7 bases and J by 0 bases, leaving 22 bases between them. Germline CDR1 reads LNHDA; CDR2 reads SQIVND (reference sequence). The CDR3 loop is CASKKWTIHRTSYNSPLHL. CDR3 in DNA: TGTGCCAGTAAAAAGTGGACAATTCACCGAACCTCCTATAATTCACCCCTCCACCTT.

This chain links TRBV25-1 with TRBJ2-3; D gene uncertain. V gave up 2 bases and J gave up 5 bases, with 8 bases separating them. In germline, CDR1 is MGHDK, CDR2 SYGVNS. This CDR3 region has 13 residues. CDR3 sequence: CASSENPRDTQYF. The CDR3 nucleotides read TGTGCCAGCAGTGAAAATCCCCGAGATACGCAGTATTTT.